The entry below gives a single T cell receptor beta chain sequence along with its context. Antigen: not known. The data originate from a study of cytomegalovirus exposure and HLA in healthy donors. Study summary: The approximately 120 validation repertoires were produced on the same platform as the 700 or so repertoires of the first cohort. This was reported in a later analysis. Study-wide results and limits: Among TCR sequences, most were rare, though some public TCRs appeared in many donors.

With V trimmed by 6 bases and J by 8 bases, 3 bases remained unmatched. The V gene's germline CDR1 is SGHTA and CDR2 FQGNSA. CDR3 length: 13 amino acids. Clones were read by immunoSEQ multiplex PCR, and TCRdb kept only the in-frame ones, dropping some. The table records about 140,000 clones, about four fifths of them present only once. The gene calls are TRBV7-2 and TRBJ1-6; 8 positions match TRBD1. This TCR was recovered from a woman aged 25 to 39 in good health and CMV-seronegative. Sequencing input: PBMCs. The CDR3 sequence is CASSRDRYSPLHF. CDR3 DNA: TGTGCCAGCAGTCGGGACAGGTATTCACCCCTCCACTTT.